Following are 10 T cell receptor beta chains from one sample sequenced in a study of blood T cell repertoires in COVID-19. Measured with immunoSEQ multiplex PCR; TCRdb has only the in-frame clones, and not every one. Here the sample spans over 250,000 clones, about 90% being singletons. The specimen sequenced was PBMCs or T cells enriched from blood (not recorded which). Receptor source: a woman aged 30 to 39 who had recovered from COVID-19.

The rearrangement links TRBV5-1 to TRBJ1-5, with TRBD1 matching 7 bases. The CDR3 has 15 amino acids. Trimming removed 3 bases from V and 6 bases from J; junction bases left unmatched: 9. The germline CDR1 and CDR2 sequences are SGHRS and YFSETQ. CDR3 sequence: CASSSTGDMAQPQHF. Written as DNA, the CDR3 is TGCGCCAGCAGCTCTACAGGGGATATGGCTCAGCCCCAGCATTTT.

J is TRBJ2-1 and V is TRBV29-1, with D tentatively TRBD2 (5 bases). Germline loops: CDR1 SQVTM, CDR2 ANQGSEA. This CDR3 contains 14 residues. Trimming left V 7 bases short and J 1 base short, with 14 bases between. The CDR3 region is CSAPGEGSYNEQFF. CDR3 in DNA: TGCAGCGCCCCCGGCGAGGGATCCTACAATGAGCAGTTCTTC.

The rearrangement uses TRBV19 and TRBJ2-3; tentative D call: TRBD1 (6 bases). This CDR3 has 13 residues. V shed 7 bases and J shed 4 bases, with 12 bases lying between them. The V gene's germline CDR1 is LNHDA and CDR2 SQIVND (reference sequence). Here the CDR3 reads CASNRNRADTQYF. DNA of the CDR3: TGTGCCAGTAACAGGAACAGGGCAGATACGCAGTATTTT.

The rearrangement joins TRBV4-1 to TRBJ1-5, with TRBD1 matching 7 bases. Germline V gives CDR1 MGHRA, CDR2 YSYEKL. With V trimmed by 0 bases and J by 11 bases, 7 bases remained unmatched. This CDR3 region has 14 residues. The chain's CDR3 is CASSQEEGATSQHF. CDR3 coding DNA: TGCGCCAGCAGCCAAGAGGAGGGGGCGACCTCCCAGCATTTT.

The chain joins TRBV11-2 to TRBJ1-2; tentative D call: TRBD1 (5 bases). Trimming took off 5 bases at V and 8 bases at J, with 15 bases between the two ends. CDR3 size: 13 residues. Germline CDR1 is SGHAT and CDR2 is FQNNGV. CDR3 sequence (DNA): TGTGCCAGCAGCCCCTTTACAGGTTCCGGCTACACCTTC. Amino acids: CASSPFTGSGYTF.

The chain employs TRBV2 and TRBJ2-7, with TRBD1 identical over 11 bases. The germline V gene has CDR1 SNHLY and CDR2 FYNNEI. CDR3 length: 14 residues. Losses at the gene ends were 7 bases for V and 9 bases for J; bases not matched to a gene: 11. CDR3 sequence (DNA): TGTGCCAGCATGCCGGGACAGGGGGGTTCGAGGCAGTACTTC. This sequence encodes CASMPGQGGSRQYF.

The chain couples TRBV7-9 to TRBJ1-1, with TRBD1 matching over 10 bases. CDR1 is SEHNR and CDR2 is FQNEAQ in the germline V gene (reference sequence). CDR3 size: 14 residues. The V gene end was trimmed by 6 bases and the J gene end by 11 bases; junction bases not matched to a gene: 12. The CDR3 DNA reads TGTGCCAGCAGTCACGACAGGGGGCAGGTCGATGCTTTCTTT. Amino acids: CASSHDRGQVDAFF.

The CDR3 loop reads CASSLGRGGANEQFF. DNA of the CDR3: TGTGCCAGCAGCTTGGGGCGCGGGGGGGCCAATGAGCAGTTCTTC. The genes are TRBV5-5 and TRBJ2-1, with 9 bases that match TRBD2. CDR3 size: 15 residues. V trimming: 0 bases; J trimming: 6 bases; junction bases outside the gene matches: 4. Per the germline V gene, CDR1 is SGHKS and CDR2 is YYEKEE (reference sequence). Full variable domain (missing parts from reference TRBV5-5 and TRBJ2-1): DAGVTQSPTHLIKTRGQQVTLRCSPISGHKSVSWYQQVLGQGPQFIFQYYEKEERGRGNFPDRFSARQFPNYSSELNVNALLLGDSALYLCASSLGRGGANEQFFGPGTRLTVL.

This clone was observed a handful of times. The genes are TRBV7-2 and TRBJ1-3, with D unclear. Germline CDR1 reads SGHTA; CDR2 reads FQGNSA. CDR3 size: 12 residues. V was cut by 2 bases and J by 4 bases, with 3 bases left in between. CDR3 loop: CASSLRGNTIYF. The DNA of the CDR3 is TGTGCCAGCAGCTTACGGGGAAACACCATATATTTT. The entire variable domain, with the rest obtained from reference TRBV7-2 and TRBJ1-3, is as follows: GAGVSQSPSNKVTEKGKDVELRCDPISGHTALYWYRQSLGQGLEFLIYFQGNSAPDKSGLPSDRFSAERTGGSVSTLTIQRTQQEDSAVYLCASSLRGNTIYFGEGSWLTVV.

V gene TRBV18 combines with J gene TRBJ1-5, with D unclear. Germline V gene lookup returns CDR1 KGHSH and CDR2 LQKENI. CDR3 length: 13 residues. V was clipped by 1 base and J by 5 bases, with 6 bases between them. CDR3 in amino acids: CASSPHADQPQHF. The CDR3 nucleotides are TGTGCCAGCTCACCACACGCAGATCAGCCCCAGCATTTT.